This T cell receptor (beta chain) was recorded in a study of blood T cell repertoires in COVID-19. Across the study: Acute-phase and convalescent COVID-19 samples originated in the United States, Italy and Spain. The analysed material was cDNA or gDNA that came from T cells, B-cell-depleted T cells, or PBMCs.

In the authors' methods: The assay estimated nucleated cells by amplifying reference gene primers. The assay was immunoSEQ multiplex PCR, and TCRdb's table has in-frame clones only and misses some. D and trimming were read from the DNA, whereas the V and J calls and clone size are those reported in that table. The data contain more than 95,000 clones, about three quarters of them seen just once; the ten biggest clones take up approximately 19%. The CDR3 has 16 residues. V lost 0 bases and J lost 0, with 14 bases in between. Germline CDR1 GTSNPN, CDR2 SVGIG (reference sequence). Sample: peripheral blood. This receptor was obtained from a woman in her 70s with acute or convalescent COVID-19. V usage is TRBV30 and J usage is TRBJ1-1; a possible D gene is TRBD1 (5 bases). The CDR3 is CAWSVGVGRVNTEAFF. As DNA, the CDR3 is TGTGCCTGGAGTGTAGGTGTGGGCAGGGTGAACACTGAAGCTTTCTTT. Full variable domain (missing parts from reference TRBV30 and TRBJ1-1): SQTIHQWPATLVQPVGSPLSLECTVEGTSNPNLYWYRQAAGRGLQLLFYSVGIGQISSEVPQNLSASRPQDRQFILSSKKLLLSDSGFYLCAWSVGVGRVNTEAFFGQGTRLTVV.